This T cell receptor (beta chain) was captured by sequencing in a study of blood T cell repertoires in COVID-19. Across the whole study: The United States, Italy and Spain supplied acute and convalescent COVID-19 samples.

Per germline, CDR1 SGHNT and CDR2 YYREEE (reference sequence). The CDR3 is 13 residues long. The V end was cut by 7 bases, the J end by 1 base, with 11 bases between. Using immunoSEQ multiplex PCR, the repertoire was profiled, and TCRdb retains in-frame clones only, with some absent. Of 150,000 to 180,000 clones listed, about 86% were seen once; the top ten hold around 28%. Sequences were obtained from peripheral blood. The sequence was obtained from a woman in her sixties or seventies with acute or convalescent COVID-19. The genes are TRBV5-4 and TRBJ2-5; a possible D gene is TRBD2 (5 bases). The CDR3 region has the DNA TGTGCCAGCCTCCACCGGGGCCAAGAGACCCAGTACTTC. Its translation is CASLHRGQETQYF.